This T cell receptor (beta chain) was sequenced in a study of cytomegalovirus exposure and HLA in healthy donors. Whole-study results and caveats: For cytomegalovirus status, the classifier reportedly gave diagnoses with high specificity and sensitivity. A later analysis associated 15,000 to 20,000 TCR beta sequences with HLA alleles at a 0.05 false discovery rate. In vitro checks showed that a few CMV-associated chains really do target CMV antigens. Within an earlier analysis, most TCR beta V segments proved productive either about 90% or about 30% of the time.

Germline V CDR1 and CDR2: SNHLY, FYNNEI. The CDR3 consists of 14 residues. J lost 3 bases, V lost 6 bases, and 5 bases had no gene match. Note on this clone: Its antigen remains unknown.

It was with 60 Vbeta and 13 Jbeta primers that the PCR ran. Sequencing used immunoSEQ multiplex PCR; TCRdb keeps in-frame clones, though not all of them. The sample has about 230,000 clones, just over 75% seen once. The sample taken for sequencing was PBMCs. This clonotype was sampled from a woman aged 55-70 years in good health and CMV-seropositive. This chain links TRBV2 with TRBJ1-5, with 7 bases lining up with TRBD1. In nucleotides, the CDR3 is TGTGCCAGCAGCGACAGGGCTCCCAATCAGCCCCAGCATTTT. Protein sequence: CASSDRAPNQPQHF. Based on the CDR3 plus reference TRBV2 and TRBJ1-5, the full variable domain is EPEVTQTPSHQVTQMGQEVILRCVPISNHLYFYWYRQILGQKVEFLVSFYNNEISEKSEIFDDQFSVERPDGSNFTLKIRSTKLEDSAMYFCASSDRAPNQPQHFGDGTRLSIL.